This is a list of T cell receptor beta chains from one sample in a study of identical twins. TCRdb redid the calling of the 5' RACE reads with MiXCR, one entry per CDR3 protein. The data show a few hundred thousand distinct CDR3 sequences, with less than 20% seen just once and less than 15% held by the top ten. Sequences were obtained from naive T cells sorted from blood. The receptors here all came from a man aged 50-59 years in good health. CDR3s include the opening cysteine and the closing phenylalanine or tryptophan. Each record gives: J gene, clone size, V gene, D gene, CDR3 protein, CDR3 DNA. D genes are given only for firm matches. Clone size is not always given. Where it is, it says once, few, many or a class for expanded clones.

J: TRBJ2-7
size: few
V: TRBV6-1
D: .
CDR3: CASSQGRPPYEQYF
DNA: TGTGCCAGCAGTCAGGGCCGTCCCCCCTACGAGCAGTACTTC

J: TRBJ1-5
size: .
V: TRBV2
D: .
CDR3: CASRAGVSSNQPQHF
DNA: TGTGCCAGCAGAGCAGGGGTCAGTAGCAATCAGCCCCAGCATTTT

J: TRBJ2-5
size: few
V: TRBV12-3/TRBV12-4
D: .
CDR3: CASSLKSAETQYF
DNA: TGTGCCAGCAGTTTAAAGTCGGCAGAGACCCAGTACTTC

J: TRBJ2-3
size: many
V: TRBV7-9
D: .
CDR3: CASSRLGTTDTQYF
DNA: TGTGCCAGCAGTCGTCTGGGGACCACAGATACGCAGTATTTT

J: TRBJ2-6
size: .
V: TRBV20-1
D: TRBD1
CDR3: CSAGQGFYSGANVLTF
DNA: TGCAGTGCTGGACAGGGATTCTACTCTGGGGCCAACGTCCTGACTTTC

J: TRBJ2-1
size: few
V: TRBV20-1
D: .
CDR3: CSAISQRHYNEQFF
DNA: TGCAGTGCTATCAGTCAGCGTCACTACAATGAGCAGTTCTTC

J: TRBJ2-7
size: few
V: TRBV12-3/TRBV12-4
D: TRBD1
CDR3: CASSLVQGAKSEQYF
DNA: TGTGCCAGCAGTTTAGTCCAGGGGGCGAAATCCGAGCAGTACTTC

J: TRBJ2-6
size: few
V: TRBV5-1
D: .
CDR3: CASSDANVLTF
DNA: TGCGCCAGCAGCGACGCCAACGTCCTGACTTTC

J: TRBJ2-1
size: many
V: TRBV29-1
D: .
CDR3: CSVEEGRSYNEQFF
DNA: TGCAGCGTTGAGGAGGGGCGCTCCTACAATGAGCAGTTCTTC

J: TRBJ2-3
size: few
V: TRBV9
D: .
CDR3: CASSVAGGAADTQYF
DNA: TGTGCCAGCAGCGTAGCTGGCGGAGCCGCAGATACGCAGTATTTT

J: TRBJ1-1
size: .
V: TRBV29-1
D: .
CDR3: CSVENLMNTEAFF
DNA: TGCAGCGTTGAAAATCTCATGAACACTGAAGCTTTCTTT

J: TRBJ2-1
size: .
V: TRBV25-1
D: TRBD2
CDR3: CASSDSTSGRYNEQFF
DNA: TGTGCCAGCAGTGATTCGACTAGCGGGAGGTACAATGAGCAGTTCTTC

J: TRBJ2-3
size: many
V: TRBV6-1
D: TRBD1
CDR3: CASRKQGGDTQYF
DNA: TGTGCCAGCAGGAAACAGGGGGGAGATACGCAGTATTTT

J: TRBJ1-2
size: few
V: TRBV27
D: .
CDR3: CASSLGAGSGYTF
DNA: TGTGCCAGCAGTTTAGGGGCAGGGTCTGGCTACACCTTC

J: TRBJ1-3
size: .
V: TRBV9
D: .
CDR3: CANSVEVGILGNTIYF
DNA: TGTGCCAACAGCGTAGAGGTGGGGATCCTGGGAAACACCATATATTTT

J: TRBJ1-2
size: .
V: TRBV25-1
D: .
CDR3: CASSGTVFYGYTF
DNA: TGTGCCAGCAGTGGGACAGTGTTCTATGGCTACACCTTC

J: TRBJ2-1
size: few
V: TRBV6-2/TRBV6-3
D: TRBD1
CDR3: CASTPRWDSLRSYNEQFF
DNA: TGTGCCAGCACCCCGCGGTGGGACAGTCTCAGGTCCTACAATGAGCAGTTCTTC

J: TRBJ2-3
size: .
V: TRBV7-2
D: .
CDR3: CASSLKTANTDTQYF
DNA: TGTGCCAGCAGCCTCAAGACAGCTAACACAGATACGCAGTATTTT

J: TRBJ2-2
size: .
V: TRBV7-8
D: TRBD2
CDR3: CASSLTGTSFRYTGELFF
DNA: TGTGCCAGCAGCTTAACCGGGACTAGCTTTCGTTACACCGGGGAGCTGTTTTTT

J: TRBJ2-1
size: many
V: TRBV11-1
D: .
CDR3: CASGSGGIKNEQFF
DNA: TGTGCCAGCGGTTCAGGGGGGATTAAGAATGAGCAGTTCTTC

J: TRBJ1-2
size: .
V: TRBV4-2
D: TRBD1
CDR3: CASSPGQMANYGYTF
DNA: TGTGCCAGCAGCCCGGGACAGATGGCTAACTATGGCTACACCTTC

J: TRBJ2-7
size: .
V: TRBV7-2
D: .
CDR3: CASSPRYGELHEQYF
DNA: TGTGCCAGCAGCCCCCGTTATGGTGAATTGCACGAGCAGTACTTC

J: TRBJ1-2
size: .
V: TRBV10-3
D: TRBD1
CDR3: CAIAPGQGSHGYTF
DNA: TGTGCCATAGCACCGGGACAGGGCTCCCATGGCTACACCTTC

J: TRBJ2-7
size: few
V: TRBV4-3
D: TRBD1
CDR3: CASSQEYRGVGEQYF
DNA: TGCGCCAGCAGCCAAGAGTACAGGGGGGTGGGGGAGCAGTACTTC

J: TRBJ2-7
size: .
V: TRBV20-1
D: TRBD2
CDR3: CSARESGAYPHEQYF
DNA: TGCAGTGCTAGGGAAAGCGGGGCCTACCCCCACGAGCAGTACTTC

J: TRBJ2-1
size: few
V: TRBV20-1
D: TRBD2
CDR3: CSASRSGRLNEQFF
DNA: TGCAGTGCTAGCCGTAGCGGGAGACTCAATGAGCAGTTCTTC

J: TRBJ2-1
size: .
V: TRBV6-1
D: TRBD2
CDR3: CASSISGGAAEQFF
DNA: TGTGCCAGCAGTATCAGCGGGGGGGCCGCTGAGCAGTTCTTC

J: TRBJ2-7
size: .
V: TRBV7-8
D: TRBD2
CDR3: CASSGTSVVYEQYF
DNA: TGTGCCAGCTCCGGGACTAGCGTTGTCTACGAGCAGTACTTC

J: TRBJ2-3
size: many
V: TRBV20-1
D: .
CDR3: CSAREGHYMDTQYF
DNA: TGCAGTGCTAGGGAGGGTCACTACATGGATACGCAGTATTTT

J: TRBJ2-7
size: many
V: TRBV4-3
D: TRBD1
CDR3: CASSLRTGSHEQYF
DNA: TGCGCCAGCAGCCTTCGGACAGGGTCCCACGAGCAGTACTTC

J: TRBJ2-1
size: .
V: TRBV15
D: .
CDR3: CATSRDQSKKLVWDNEQFF
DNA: TGTGCCACCAGCAGAGACCAAAGTAAAAAACTAGTCTGGGACAATGAGCAGTTCTTC

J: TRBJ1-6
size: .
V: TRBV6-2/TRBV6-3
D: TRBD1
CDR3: CASTGTANSPLHF
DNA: TGTGCCAGCACCGGGACAGCCAATTCACCCCTCCACTTT

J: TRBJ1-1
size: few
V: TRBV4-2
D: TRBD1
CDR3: CASSQVKRTGETEAFF
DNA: TGTGCCAGCAGCCAAGTTAAAAGGACAGGGGAGACTGAAGCTTTCTTT

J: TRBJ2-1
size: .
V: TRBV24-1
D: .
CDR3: CATSDPRVRPNEQFF
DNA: TGTGCCACCAGTGATCCAAGGGTTAGACCGAATGAGCAGTTCTTC

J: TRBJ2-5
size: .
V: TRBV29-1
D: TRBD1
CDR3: CSVDGTVTFQETQYF
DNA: TGCAGCGTAGACGGGACAGTGACCTTCCAAGAGACCCAGTACTTC

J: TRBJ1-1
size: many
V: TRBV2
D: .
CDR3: CASNLNTEAFF
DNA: TGTGCCAGTAACTTGAACACTGAAGCTTTCTTT

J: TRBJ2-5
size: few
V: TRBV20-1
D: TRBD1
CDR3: CSARDRGQGAGETQYF
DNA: TGCAGTGCTAGAGATAGGGGACAGGGGGCGGGAGAGACCCAGTACTTC

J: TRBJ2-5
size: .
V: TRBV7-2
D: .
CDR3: CASSFFASQETQYF
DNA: TGTGCCAGCAGCTTTTTTGCATCCCAAGAGACCCAGTACTTC

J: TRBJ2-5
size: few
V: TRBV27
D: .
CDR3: CASKPAGGQETQYF
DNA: TGTGCCAGCAAGCCTGCGGGTGGGCAAGAGACCCAGTACTTC

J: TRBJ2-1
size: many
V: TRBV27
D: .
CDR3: CASHKGGILGEQFF
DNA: TGTGCCAGCCACAAAGGAGGCATCCTGGGCGAGCAGTTCTTC

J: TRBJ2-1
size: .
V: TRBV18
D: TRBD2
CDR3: CASSPPTAGGPKNEQFF
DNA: TGTGCCAGCTCACCACCGACGGCGGGAGGGCCAAAGAATGAGCAGTTCTTC

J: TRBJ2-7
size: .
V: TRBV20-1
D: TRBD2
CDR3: CSASGGIISYEQYF
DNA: TGCAGTGCTAGCGGGGGGATAATATCTTACGAGCAGTACTTC

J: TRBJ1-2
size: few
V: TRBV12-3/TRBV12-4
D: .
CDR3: CASSFLGGARGYTF
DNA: TGTGCCAGCAGTTTCCTGGGGGGGGCGCGGGGCTACACCTTC

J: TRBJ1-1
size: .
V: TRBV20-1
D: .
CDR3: CSARDTSRTMNTEAFF
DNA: TGCAGTGCTAGAGATACCTCCAGGACCATGAACACTGAAGCTTTCTTT

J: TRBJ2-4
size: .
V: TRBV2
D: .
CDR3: CASRRQLAKNIQYF
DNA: TGTGCCAGCAGGCGACAGCTAGCCAAAAACATTCAGTACTTC

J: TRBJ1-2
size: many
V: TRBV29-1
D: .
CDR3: CSVQVGGPSYTF
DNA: TGCAGCGTTCAGGTGGGGGGCCCAAGCTACACCTTC

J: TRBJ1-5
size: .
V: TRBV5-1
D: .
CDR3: CASSFSGDPNQPQHF
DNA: TGCGCCAGCAGCTTCTCCGGGGACCCCAATCAGCCCCAGCATTTT

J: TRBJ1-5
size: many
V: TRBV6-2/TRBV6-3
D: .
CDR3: CASSYSEGYNQPQHF
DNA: TGTGCCAGCAGTTACTCAGAGGGCTACAATCAGCCCCAGCATTTT

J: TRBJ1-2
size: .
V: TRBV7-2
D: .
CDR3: CASSLNRVGGYTF
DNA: TGTGCCAGCAGCTTAAACAGGGTCGGTGGCTACACCTTC